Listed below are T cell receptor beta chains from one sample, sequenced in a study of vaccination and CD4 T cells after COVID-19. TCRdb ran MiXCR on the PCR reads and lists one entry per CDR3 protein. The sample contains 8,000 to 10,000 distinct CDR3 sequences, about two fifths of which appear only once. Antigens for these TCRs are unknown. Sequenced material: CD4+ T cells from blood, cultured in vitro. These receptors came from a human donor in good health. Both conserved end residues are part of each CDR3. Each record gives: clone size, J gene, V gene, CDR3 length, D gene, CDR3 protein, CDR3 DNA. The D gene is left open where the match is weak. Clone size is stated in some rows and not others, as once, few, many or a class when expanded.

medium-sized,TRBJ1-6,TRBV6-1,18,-,CASSEVLGAGKGGSPLHF,TGTGCCAGCAGTGAAGTACTTGGAGCTGGTAAGGGCGGTTCACCCCTCCACTTT
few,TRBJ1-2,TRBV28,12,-,CASSISAGGYTF,TGTGCCAGCAGCATCTCAGCAGGCGGCTACACCTTC
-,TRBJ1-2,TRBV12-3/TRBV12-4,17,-,CASSSTSRGGAYYGYTF,TGTGCCAGCAGTTCCACCTCCCGCGGGGGAGCTTACTATGGCTACACCTTC
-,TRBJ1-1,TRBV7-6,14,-,CASSPSDGGGRAFF,TGTGCCAGCAGCCCCTCGGACGGAGGAGGTAGAGCTTTCTTT
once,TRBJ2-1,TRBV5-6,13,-,CASSSGVGDEQFF,TGTGCCAGCAGCTCAGGGGTTGGCGATGAGCAGTTCTTC
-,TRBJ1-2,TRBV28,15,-,CASRRDNGANYGYTF,TGTGCCAGCCGTAGAGATAACGGAGCTAACTATGGCTACACCTTC
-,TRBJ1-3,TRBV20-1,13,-,CSASWTVGNTIYF,TGCAGTGCAAGCTGGACAGTTGGAAACACCATATATTTT
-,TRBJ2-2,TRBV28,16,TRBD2,CASSQLAAPNTGELFF,TGTGCCAGCAGTCAACTAGCGGCCCCGAACACCGGGGAGCTGTTTTTT
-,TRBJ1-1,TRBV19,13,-,CASSIKGDTEAFF,TGTGCCAGTAGTATAAAGGGGGACACTGAAGCTTTCTTT
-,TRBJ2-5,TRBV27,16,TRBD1,CARGQVDRGKEETQYF,TGTGCCAGAGGACAAGTGGACAGGGGGAAGGAAGAGACCCAGTACTTC
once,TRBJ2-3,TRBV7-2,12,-,CASSLQGDTQYF,TGTGCCAGCAGCTTACAGGGGGATACGCAGTATTTT
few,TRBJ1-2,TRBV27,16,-,CASSRIYDGAPAGYSF,TGTGCCAGCAGCCGCATCTATGACGGCGCGCCGGCGGGGTACTCATTC